A selection of T cell receptor beta chains follows, all from one sample in a study of T cells in Graves' hyperthyroidism and ophthalmopathy. Each CDR3 protein gets one entry after TCRdb re-called the multiplex PCR reads with MiXCR. The sample has 300,000 to 450,000 distinct CDR3 sequences; approximately 15% are singletons. The sequenced sample consisted of blood. All receptors come from a woman between 55 and 75 years old with Graves' hyperthyroidism. CDR3s include the opening cysteine and the closing phenylalanine or tryptophan. Fields, in order: J gene, D gene, clone size, V gene, CDR3 DNA, CDR3 protein. A D gene is named only where the DNA matches it firmly. Clone size is not always given. Where it is, it says once, few, many or a class for expanded clones.

>TRBJ1-1|-|few|TRBV29-1
TGCAGTCACAGCCGGAACACTGAAGCTTTCTTT
CSHSRNTEAFF
>TRBJ2-3|TRBD2|-|TRBV28
TGTGCCAGCAGTTTCGTGGCGGGAGGAAGCACAGATACGCAGTATTTT
CASSFVAGGSTDTQYF
>TRBJ2-1|TRBD2|-|TRBV19
TGTGCCAGTAGTTTGGTAGCGGGAGGTGAGCAGTTCTTC
CASSLVAGGEQFF
>TRBJ2-5|TRBD1|few|TRBV3-1
TGTGCCAGCAGCCAAGATTCGGACAGGGGAAGGAGGAAGTACTTC
CASSQDSDRGRRKYF
>TRBJ2-3|-|many|TRBV3-1
TGTGCCAGCAGCCAAGATGCAGATACGCAGTATTTT
CASSQDADTQYF
>TRBJ2-3|TRBD2|many|TRBV13
TGTGCCAGCAGCTTATCCCGGACTAGCGGGAGGGCAGATACGCAGTATTTT
CASSLSRTSGRADTQYF
>TRBJ2-1|TRBD1|many|TRBV20-1
TGCAGTGCCACAGGGGGAGGCGGTTACAATGAGCAGTTCTTC
CSATGGGGYNEQFF
>TRBJ1-5|-|once|TRBV6-2/TRBV6-3
TGTGCCACCGCCCCCCGGGAAATCAATCAGCCCCAGCATTTT
CATAPREINQPQHF
>TRBJ2-1|-|many|TRBV3-1
TGTGCCAGCAGATGGAGCGGGACATACAATGAGCAGTTCTTC
CASRWSGTYNEQFF
>TRBJ1-1|-|many|TRBV5-1
TGCGCCAGCAGCTTGGAGGCCAGGGAGGTCACTGAAGCTTTCTTT
CASSLEAREVTEAFF
>TRBJ2-3|-|few|TRBV7-9
TGTGCCAGCAGCCAGGACGACGGCGCCCATACGCAGTATTTT
CASSQDDGAHTQYF
>TRBJ1-3|-|many|TRBV2
TGTGCCAGCGGGGATGGAAACACCATATATTTT
CASGDGNTIYF
>TRBJ1-2|-|few|TRBV29-1
TGCAGCGTTGAAAGGGGGGGGACCTATGGCTACACCTTC
CSVERGGTYGYTF
>TRBJ1-2|-|many|TRBV19
TGTGCCAGTAGGGATCCCCGGGGGCGCGACTATGGCTACACCTTC
CASRDPRGRDYGYTF
>TRBJ1-2|-|many|TRBV7-2
TGTGCCAGCAGCTTAGGCGCTGTCTATGGCTACACCTTC
CASSLGAVYGYTF
>TRBJ2-3|-|many|TRBV2
TGTGCCAGCCCACAGCGAGGCACAGATACGCAGTATTTT
CASPQRGTDTQYF
>TRBJ1-2|-|many|TRBV11-2
TGTGCCAGCAGCTCAACAGGGTCATACGGCTACACCTTC
CASSSTGSYGYTF
>TRBJ2-3|TRBD1|many|TRBV3-1
TGTGCCAGCAGCCCCGGGACAGGGGGTTATACGCAGTATTTT
CASSPGTGGYTQYF
>TRBJ1-1|-|many|TRBV29-1
TGCAGCGTTGAAGATCGGGAGTCCGCTTTCTTT
CSVEDRESAFF
>TRBJ2-7|-|-|TRBV11-2
TGCGCCAGCAGCCAAGATCCCCCGACAACCCTCTACGAGCAGTACTTC
CASSQDPPTTLYEQYF
>TRBJ2-7|TRBD2|many|TRBV7-9
TGTGCCAGCAGCTTAGTGGCTAGCGGTGTCTACGAGCAGTACTTC
CASSLVASGVYEQYF
>TRBJ2-2|TRBD1|many|TRBV12-3/TRBV12-4
TGTGCCAGCAGTTTTCCAGGGGGTCACACCGGGGAGCTGTTTTTT
CASSFPGGHTGELFF
>TRBJ2-3|-|-|TRBV2
TGTGCCAGCAGTTTCCGGGCCCGAAGCACAGATACGCAGTATTTT
CASSFRARSTDTQYF
>TRBJ2-1|-|-|TRBV29-1
TGCAGCGTTGCGGGGACTCTCTACAATGAGCAGTTCTTC
CSVAGTLYNEQFF
>TRBJ2-3|-|many|TRBV20-1
TGCAGTGCCCGCCTCGGACCTAGCACAGATACGCAGTATTTT
CSARLGPSTDTQYF
>TRBJ2-1|TRBD2|-|TRBV12-3/TRBV12-4
TGTGCCAGCAGGGGGGGGGGGACTGCCTACAATGAGCAGTTCTTC
CASRGGGTAYNEQFF
>TRBJ1-3|-|-|TRBV10-3
TGTGCCACAAGGACAGACGACTCTGGAAACACCATATATTTT
CATRTDDSGNTIYF
>TRBJ1-5|-|many|TRBV12-3/TRBV12-4
TGTGCCAGCACGCAGGGGCAGGGTCGGGATCAGCCCCAGCATTTT
CASTQGQGRDQPQHF
>TRBJ2-6|-|many|TRBV30
TGTGCCTCCCCCCTCGGGCGGCCGGGGGGGGCCAACGTCCTGACTTTC
CASPLGRPGGANVLTF
>TRBJ2-2|-|-|TRBV24-1
TGTGCCACCAGTGATTTGGCCGGGGATGCGGCCGGGGAGCTGTTTTTT
CATSDLAGDAAGELFF
>TRBJ1-5|-|few|TRBV19
TGTGCCAGTAGTCGTGGTCCCCACGGCGGGAGCAATCAGCCCCAGCATTTT
CASSRGPHGGSNQPQHF
>TRBJ2-7|TRBD1|-|TRBV6-1
TGTGCCAGCAGCCCCGGGACAGGCTCTACCTACGAGCAGTACTTC
CASSPGTGSTYEQYF
>TRBJ2-7|-|many|TRBV13
TGTGCCAGCGGGAGGCGGGGCGGCTACGAGCAGTACTTC
CASGRRGGYEQYF
>TRBJ2-1|TRBD2|many|TRBV2
TGTGCCAGCAAGTCGGGGGGACTAGCTCTGAATGAGCAGTTCTTC
CASKSGGLALNEQFF
>TRBJ1-4|TRBD1|many|TRBV5-1
TGCGCCAGCAGGACCGGGACAGGGGGTGAAAAACTGTTTTTT
CASRTGTGGEKLFF
>TRBJ1-2|TRBD1|many|TRBV12-3/TRBV12-4
TGTGCCAGCAGTCCCAGGGGGGGGAGGAAGTATGGCTACACCTTC
CASSPRGGRKYGYTF
>TRBJ1-2|TRBD1|many|TRBV2
TGTGCCAGCAGGGACGGGACAGGGGATAACTATGGCTACACCTTC
CASRDGTGDNYGYTF